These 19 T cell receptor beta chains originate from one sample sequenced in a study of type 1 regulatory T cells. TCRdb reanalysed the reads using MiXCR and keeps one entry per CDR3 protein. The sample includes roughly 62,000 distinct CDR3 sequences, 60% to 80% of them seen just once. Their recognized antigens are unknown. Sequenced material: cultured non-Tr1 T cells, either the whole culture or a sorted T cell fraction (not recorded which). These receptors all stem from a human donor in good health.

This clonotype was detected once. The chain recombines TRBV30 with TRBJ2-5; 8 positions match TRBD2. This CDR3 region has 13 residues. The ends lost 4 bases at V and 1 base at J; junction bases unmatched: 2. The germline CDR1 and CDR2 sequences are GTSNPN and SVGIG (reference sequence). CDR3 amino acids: CAWTGRGQETQYF. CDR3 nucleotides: TGTGCCTGGACCGGGAGGGGCCAAGAGACCCAGTACTTC.

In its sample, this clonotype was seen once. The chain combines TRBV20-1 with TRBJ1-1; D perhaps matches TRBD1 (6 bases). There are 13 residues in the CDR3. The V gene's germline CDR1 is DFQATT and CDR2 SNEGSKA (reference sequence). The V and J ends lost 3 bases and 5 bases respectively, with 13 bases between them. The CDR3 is CSASRQESTEAFF. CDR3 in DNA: TGCAGTGCTAGCCGACAGGAGTCAACTGAAGCTTTCTTT.

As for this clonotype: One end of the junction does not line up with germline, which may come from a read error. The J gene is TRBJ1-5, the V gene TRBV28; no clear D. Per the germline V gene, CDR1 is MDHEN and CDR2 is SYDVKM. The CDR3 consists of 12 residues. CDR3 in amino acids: CATLTGNQLQHF. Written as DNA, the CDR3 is TGTGCCACCCTAACCGGGAATCAGCTCCAGCATTTT. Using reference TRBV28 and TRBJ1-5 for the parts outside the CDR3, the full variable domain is DVKVTQSSRYLVKRTGEKVFLECVQDMDHENMFWYRQDPGLGLRLIYFSYDVKMKEKGDIPEGYSVSREKKERFSLILESASTNQTSMYLCATLTGNQLQHFGDGTRLSIL.

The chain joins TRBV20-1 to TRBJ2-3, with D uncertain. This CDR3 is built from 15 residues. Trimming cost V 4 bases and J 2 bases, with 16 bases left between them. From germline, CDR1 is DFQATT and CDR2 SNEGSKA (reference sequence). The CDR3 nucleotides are TGCAGTGCTAAACCCGGGCTCCCTCTCACAGATACGCAGTATTTT. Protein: CSAKPGLPLTDTQYF.

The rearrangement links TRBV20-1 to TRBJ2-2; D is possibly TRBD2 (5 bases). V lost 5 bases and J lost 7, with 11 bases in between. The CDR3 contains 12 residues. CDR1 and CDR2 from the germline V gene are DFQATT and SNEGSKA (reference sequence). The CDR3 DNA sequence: TGCAGTGCTCCAGGACTGGTCGGGGAGCTGTTTTTT. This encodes CSAPGLVGELFF.

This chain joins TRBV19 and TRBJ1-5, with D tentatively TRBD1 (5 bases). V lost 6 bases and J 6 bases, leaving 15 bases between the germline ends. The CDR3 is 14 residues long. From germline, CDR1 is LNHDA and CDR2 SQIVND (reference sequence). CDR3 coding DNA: TGTGCCAGTAGCCCCGACCTAGGGGTTCAGCCCCAGCATTTT. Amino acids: CASSPDLGVQPQHF.

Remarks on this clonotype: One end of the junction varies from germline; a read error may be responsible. The CDR3 sequence: CTSSSDRGRATNEKLFF. In nucleotides, the CDR3 is TGTACCAGCAGCTCGGACAGGGGGCGAGCAACTAATGAAAAACTGTTTTTT. The chain uses TRBV7-9 and TRBJ1-4; TRBD1 matches at 11 bases. CDR3 length equals 17 residues. CDR1 is SEHNR, CDR2 FQNEAQ, per germline (reference sequence).

CDR3: CASSQDLVYNEQFF. The DNA for the CDR3 is TGTGCCAGCAGCCAAGATCTGGTTTACAATGAGCAGTTCTTC. This chain links TRBV3-1 with TRBJ2-1; no definite D call. Between the trimmed V and J ends, which lost 0 bases and 4 bases, there was a span of 7 bases. In germline, CDR1 is LGHDT, CDR2 YNNKEL (reference sequence). This CDR3 has 14 amino acids.

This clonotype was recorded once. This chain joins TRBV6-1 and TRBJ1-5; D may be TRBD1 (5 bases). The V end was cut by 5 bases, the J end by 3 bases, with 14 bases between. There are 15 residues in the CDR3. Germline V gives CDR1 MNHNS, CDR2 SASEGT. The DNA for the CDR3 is TGTGCCAGCAGTAACCGGGACGGATACAATCAGCCCCAGCATTTT. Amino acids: CASSNRDGYNQPQHF.

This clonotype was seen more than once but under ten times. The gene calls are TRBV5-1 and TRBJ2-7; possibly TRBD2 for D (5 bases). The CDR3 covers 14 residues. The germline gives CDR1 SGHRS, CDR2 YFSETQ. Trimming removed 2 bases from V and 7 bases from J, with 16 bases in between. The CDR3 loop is CASSLRDLAGEQYF. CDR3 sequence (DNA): TGCGCCAGCAGCTTACGGGATCTCGCCGGTGAGCAGTACTTC.

CDR3 coding DNA: TGCAGTGCCCGACTAGCGGGAGTTCTCAATGAGCAGTTCTTC. It is translated as CSARLAGVLNEQFF. The chain combines TRBV20-1 with TRBJ2-1; 12 nucleotides line up with TRBD2. The CDR3 contains 14 residues. Germline trimming cut 6 bases from V and 6 bases from J; bases unmatched to any gene: 6. In germline, CDR1 is DFQATT, CDR2 SNEGSKA (reference sequence).

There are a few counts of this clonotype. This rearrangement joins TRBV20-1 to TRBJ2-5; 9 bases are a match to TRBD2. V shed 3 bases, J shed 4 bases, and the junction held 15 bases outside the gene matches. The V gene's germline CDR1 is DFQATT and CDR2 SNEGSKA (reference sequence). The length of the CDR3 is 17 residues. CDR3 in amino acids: CSARGNTGLAIGETQYF. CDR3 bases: TGCAGTGCTAGGGGAAACACTGGACTAGCGATTGGAGAGACCCAGTACTTC.

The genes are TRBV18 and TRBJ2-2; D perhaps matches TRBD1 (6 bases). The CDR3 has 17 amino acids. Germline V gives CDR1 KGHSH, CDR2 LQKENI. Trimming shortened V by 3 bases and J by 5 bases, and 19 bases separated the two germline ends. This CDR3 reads CASSPTTGIGLTGELFF. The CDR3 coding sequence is TGTGCCAGCTCACCCACGACAGGAATCGGGCTAACCGGGGAGCTGTTTTTT.

This CDR3 is CASSLSDNEQFF. In DNA, the CDR3 is TGTGCCAGCAGCTTGTCGGACAATGAGCAGTTCTTC. The chain employs TRBV5-6 and TRBJ2-1, with D unresolved. The CDR3 runs 12 residues. Between the trimmed V and J ends, which lost 1 base and 5 bases, there was a span of 4 bases. CDR1 and CDR2 (germline): SGHDT, YYEEEE.

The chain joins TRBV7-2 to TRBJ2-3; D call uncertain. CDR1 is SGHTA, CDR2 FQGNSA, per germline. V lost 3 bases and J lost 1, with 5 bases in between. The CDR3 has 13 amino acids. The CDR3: CASSFKGTDTQYF. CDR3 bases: TGTGCCAGCAGCTTTAAGGGCACAGATACGCAGTATTTT.

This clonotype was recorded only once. Written as DNA, the CDR3 is TGTGCCAGCAGTCGGCAGTCGGAGGTCTATAATTCACCCCTCCACTTT. Protein product: CASSRQSEVYNSPLHF. V is TRBV25-1 and J is TRBJ1-6; D not resolved. The CDR3 length is 16 residues. From germline, CDR1 is MGHDK and CDR2 SYGVNS. V was cut by 5 bases and J by 3 bases, with 14 bases left in between.

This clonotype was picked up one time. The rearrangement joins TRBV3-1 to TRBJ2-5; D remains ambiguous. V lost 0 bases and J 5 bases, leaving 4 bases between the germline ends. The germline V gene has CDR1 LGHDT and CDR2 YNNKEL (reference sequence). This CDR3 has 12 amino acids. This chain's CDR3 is CASSQDDETQYF. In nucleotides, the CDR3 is TGTGCCAGCAGCCAAGATGACGAGACCCAGTACTTC.

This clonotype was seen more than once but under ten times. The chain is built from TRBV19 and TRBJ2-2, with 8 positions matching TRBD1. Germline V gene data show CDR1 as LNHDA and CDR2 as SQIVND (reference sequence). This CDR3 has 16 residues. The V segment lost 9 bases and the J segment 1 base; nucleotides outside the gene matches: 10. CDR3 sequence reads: CASEEWDRRNTGELFF. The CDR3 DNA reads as TGTGCCAGCGAAGAGTGGGACAGGAGGAACACCGGGGAGCTGTTTTTT.

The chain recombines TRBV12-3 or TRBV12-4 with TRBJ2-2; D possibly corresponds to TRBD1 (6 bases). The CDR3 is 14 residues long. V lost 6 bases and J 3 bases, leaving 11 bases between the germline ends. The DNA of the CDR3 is TGTGCCAGCAGCCTGGGACAAGACACCGGGGAGCTGTTTTTT. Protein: CASSLGQDTGELFF.